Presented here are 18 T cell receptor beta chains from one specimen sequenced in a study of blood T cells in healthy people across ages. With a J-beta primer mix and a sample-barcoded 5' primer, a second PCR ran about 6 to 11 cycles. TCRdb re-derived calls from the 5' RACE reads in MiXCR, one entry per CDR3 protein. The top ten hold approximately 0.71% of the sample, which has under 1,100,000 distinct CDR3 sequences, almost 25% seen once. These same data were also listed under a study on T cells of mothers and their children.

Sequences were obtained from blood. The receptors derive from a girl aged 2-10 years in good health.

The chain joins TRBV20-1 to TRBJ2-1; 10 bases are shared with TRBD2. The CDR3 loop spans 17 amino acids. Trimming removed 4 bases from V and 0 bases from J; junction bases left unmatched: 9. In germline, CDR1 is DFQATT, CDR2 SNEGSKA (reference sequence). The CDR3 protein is CSAKASGGTGSYNEQFF. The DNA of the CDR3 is TGCAGTGCTAAGGCTAGCGGGGGCACCGGCTCCTACAATGAGCAGTTCTTC.

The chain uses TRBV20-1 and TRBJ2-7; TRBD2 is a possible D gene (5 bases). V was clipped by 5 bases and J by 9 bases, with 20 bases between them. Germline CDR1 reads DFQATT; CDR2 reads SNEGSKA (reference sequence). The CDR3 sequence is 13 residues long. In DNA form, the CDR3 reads TGCAGTGCTGACGACTACTCGGCGGGTGGGCAGTACTTC. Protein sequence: CSADDYSAGGQYF.

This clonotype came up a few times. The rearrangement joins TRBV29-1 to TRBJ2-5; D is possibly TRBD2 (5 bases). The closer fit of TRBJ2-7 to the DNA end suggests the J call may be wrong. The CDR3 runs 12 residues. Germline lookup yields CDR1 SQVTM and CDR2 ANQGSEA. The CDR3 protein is CSVYGLDYEQYF. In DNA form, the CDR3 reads TGCAGCGTTTATGGACTGGACTACGAGCAGTACTTC.

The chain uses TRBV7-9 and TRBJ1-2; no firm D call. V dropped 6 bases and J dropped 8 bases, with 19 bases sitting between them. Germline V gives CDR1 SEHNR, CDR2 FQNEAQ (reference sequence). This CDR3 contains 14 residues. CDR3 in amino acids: CASRGSPFESGYTF. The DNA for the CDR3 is TGTGCCAGCAGGGGGAGTCCATTCGAATCGGGCTACACCTTC.

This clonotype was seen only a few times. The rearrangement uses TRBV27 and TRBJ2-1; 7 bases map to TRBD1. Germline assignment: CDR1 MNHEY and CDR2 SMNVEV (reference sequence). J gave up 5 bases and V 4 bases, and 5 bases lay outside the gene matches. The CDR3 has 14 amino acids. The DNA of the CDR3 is TGTGCCAGCAGTTCTTACAGGGGTGACAATGAGCAGTTCTTC. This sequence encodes CASSSYRGDNEQFF.

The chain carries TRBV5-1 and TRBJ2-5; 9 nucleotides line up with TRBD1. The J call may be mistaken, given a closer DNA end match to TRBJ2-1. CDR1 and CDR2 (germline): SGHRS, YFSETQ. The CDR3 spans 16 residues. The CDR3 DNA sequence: TGCGCCAGCAGCATGGAAAACCGGGACAGGGCCCATGAGCAGTTCTTC. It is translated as CASSMENRDRAHEQFF.

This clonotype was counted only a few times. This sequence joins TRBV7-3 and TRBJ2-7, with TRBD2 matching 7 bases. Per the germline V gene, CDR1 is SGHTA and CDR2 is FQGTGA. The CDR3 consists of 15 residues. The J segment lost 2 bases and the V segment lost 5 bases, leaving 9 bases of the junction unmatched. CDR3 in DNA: TGTGCCAGCAGCACGGGAGGAGGGGCGACCTACGAGCAGTACTTC. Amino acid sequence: CASSTGGGATYEQYF.

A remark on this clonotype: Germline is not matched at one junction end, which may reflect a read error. The CDR3 nucleotides read TGCAGTGCCCTATTCCTCGGGACTAGCGGGGTCTACGACCAGTACTTC. Protein product: CSALFLGTSGVYDQYF. This chain joins TRBV20-1 and TRBJ2-7; TRBD2 aligns across 13 bases. The CDR3 extends over 16 amino acids. CDR1 DFQATT and CDR2 SNEGSKA come from the germline V gene (reference sequence).

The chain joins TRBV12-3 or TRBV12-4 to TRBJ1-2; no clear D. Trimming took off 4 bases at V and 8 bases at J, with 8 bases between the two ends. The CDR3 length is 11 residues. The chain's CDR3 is CASSSLLGYTF. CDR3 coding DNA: TGTGCCAGCAGTTCCCTACTGGGCTACACCTTC.

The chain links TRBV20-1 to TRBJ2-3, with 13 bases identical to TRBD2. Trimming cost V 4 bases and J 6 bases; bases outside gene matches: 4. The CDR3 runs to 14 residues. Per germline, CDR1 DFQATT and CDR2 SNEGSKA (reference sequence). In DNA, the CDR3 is TGCAGTGCTATAACTAGCGGGGGGGCCGATACGCAGTATTTT. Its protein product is CSAITSGGADTQYF.

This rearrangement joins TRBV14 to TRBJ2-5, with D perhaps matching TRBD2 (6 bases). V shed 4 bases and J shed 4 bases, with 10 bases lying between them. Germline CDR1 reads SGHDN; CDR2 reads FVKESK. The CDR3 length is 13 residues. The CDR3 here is CASSPIGGETQYF. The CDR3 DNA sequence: TGTGCCAGCAGCCCCATCGGGGGAGAGACCCAGTACTTC.

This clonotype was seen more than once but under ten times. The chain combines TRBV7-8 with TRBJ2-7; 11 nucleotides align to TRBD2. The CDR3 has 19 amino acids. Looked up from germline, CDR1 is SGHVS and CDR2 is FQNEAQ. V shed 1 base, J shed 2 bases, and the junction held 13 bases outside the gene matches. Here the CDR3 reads CASSLGGLAGGLKTYEQYF. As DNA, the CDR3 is TGTGCCAGCAGCTTAGGGGGCCTAGCGGGGGGCCTAAAGACCTACGAGCAGTACTTC.

The CDR3 DNA sequence: TGTGCCAGCAGTTTTGGGGGGAAGAGCAATCAGCCCCAGCATTTT. It translates to CASSFGGKSNQPQHF. The V gene is TRBV12-3 or TRBV12-4, the J gene TRBJ1-5; a weak D match, TRBD1 (5 bases). The CDR3 has 15 amino acids. The germline V and J ends were trimmed by 3 bases and 1 base, with 10 bases remaining between them.

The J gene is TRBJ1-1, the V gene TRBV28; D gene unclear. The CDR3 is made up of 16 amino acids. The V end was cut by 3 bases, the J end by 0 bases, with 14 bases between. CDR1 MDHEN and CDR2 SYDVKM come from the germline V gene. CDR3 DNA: TGTGCCAGCAGTTTTGAACCCAGAGTAATGAACACTGAAGCTTTCTTT. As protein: CASSFEPRVMNTEAFF.

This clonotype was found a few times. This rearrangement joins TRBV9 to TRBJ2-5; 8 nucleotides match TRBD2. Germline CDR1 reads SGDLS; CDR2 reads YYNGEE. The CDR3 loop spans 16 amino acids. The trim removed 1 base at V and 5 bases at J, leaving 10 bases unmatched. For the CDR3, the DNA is TGTGCCAGCAGCGTAACAAGCGGGAGTATCTTTGAGACCCAGTACTTC. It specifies CASSVTSGSIFETQYF.

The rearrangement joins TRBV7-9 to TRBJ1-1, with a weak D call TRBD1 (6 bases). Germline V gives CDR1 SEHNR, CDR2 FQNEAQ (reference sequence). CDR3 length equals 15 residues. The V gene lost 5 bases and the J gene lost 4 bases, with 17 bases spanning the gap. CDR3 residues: CASSLTTGLGTEAFF. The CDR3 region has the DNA TGTGCCAGCAGCCTTACCACAGGGTTAGGCACTGAAGCTTTCTTT.

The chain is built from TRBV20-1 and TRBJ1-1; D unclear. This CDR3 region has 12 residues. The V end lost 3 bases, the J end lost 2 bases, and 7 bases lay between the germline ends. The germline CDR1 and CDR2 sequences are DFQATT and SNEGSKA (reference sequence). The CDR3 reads CSASSTNTEAFF. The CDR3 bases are TGCAGTGCTAGTTCGACAAACACTGAAGCTTTCTTT.

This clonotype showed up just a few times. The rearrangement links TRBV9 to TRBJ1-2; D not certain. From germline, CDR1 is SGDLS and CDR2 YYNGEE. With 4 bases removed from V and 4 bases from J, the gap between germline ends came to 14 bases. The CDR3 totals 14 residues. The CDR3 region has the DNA TGTGCCAGCAGCCCAGCGGGGTCAGTCTATGGCTACACCTTC. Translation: CASSPAGSVYGYTF.